The subject of this entry is one TCR beta chain. Its antigen remains unknown. Clones were read by immunoSEQ multiplex PCR, and TCRdb kept only the in-frame ones, dropping some. The sample contains approximately 140,000 clones, approximately 86% of which appear only once. This CDR3 comprises 16 residues. The V end was cut by 0 bases, the J end by 5 bases, with 16 bases between. The germline V gene has CDR1 SGHTA and CDR2 FQGNSA. These data originate in a study of identifying expanded T cells in peripheral blood. During the collection period, no donor immune events like infections were recorded. Study results and caveats: About 1.3 clones differed between technical replicates, versus about 15 and 19 over time. Across healthy donors, higher total template counts meant significantly greater roughly two-week count variance.

Sequencing input: blood. The rearrangement links TRBV7-2 to TRBJ1-2, with D uncertain. This TCR came from a person aged 18 to 70 in good health. CDR3 sequence: CASSLATGGVGYGYTF. The DNA for the CDR3 is TGTGCCAGCAGCTTAGCGACGGGTGGGGTGGGGTATGGCTACACCTTC.